This T cell receptor (beta chain) came from a study of blood T cells in healthy people across ages. About the study: Template-switching capture recovered about one barcoded beta molecule per two T cells.

The length of the CDR3 is 16 residues. V was clipped by 4 bases and J by 4 bases, with 18 bases between them. Germline assignment: CDR1 PRHDT and CDR2 FYEKMQ (reference sequence). Alongside a J-beta primer mix, a sample-barcoded 5' primer served in a second PCR lasting about 6 to 12 cycles. A template-switch adaptor with 12 random nucleotides tagged each cDNA molecule. TCRdb ran MiXCR on the 5' RACE reads and lists one entry per CDR3 protein. The sample has hundreds of thousands of distinct CDR3 sequences, roughly 43% seen once. Roughly 10 milliliters of peripheral blood were drawn from each donor. The sequence came from a man older than 75 in good health. J is TRBJ2-3 and V is TRBV13; maybe TRBD2 (7 bases). The source material was blood. The CDR3: CASSSELGEGADTQYF. DNA of the CDR3: TGTGCCAGCAGCTCTGAGTTGGGGGAGGGGGCAGATACGCAGTATTTT.